This T cell receptor (beta chain) came from a study of naive and memory T cell subsets. The beta constant-region primer was an equimolar mix of two oligonucleotides covering TRBC1 and TRBC2. TCRdb fed the UMI-ligation and nested PCR reads into MiXCR, producing one record per CDR3 protein. The table records around 30,000 distinct CDR3 sequences, around 10% of them present only once. Ten or more counts support this clonotype. J lost 2 bases, V lost 2 bases, and 3 bases had no gene match. Germline assignment: CDR1 SGHTA and CDR2 FQGTGA. The CDR3 is 15 amino acids. This receptor was identified in a human donor in good health. The chain employs TRBV7-3 and TRBJ2-1, with TRBD2 matching 7 bases. The specimen was effector memory CD4+ T cells from blood. As for subset: effector memory, CD45RA- CD27-. CDR3 sequence: CASSLVLATYNEQFF. The CDR3 DNA reads as TGTGCCAGCAGCTTAGTACTAGCGACCTACAATGAGCAGTTCTTC.